Each of the 3 T cell receptor beta chains below was sequenced from the same sample in a study of CD8+ T cells in alopecia areata. cDNA prepared by RNA extraction and subsequent reverse transcription served as the template for sequencing. The method was immunoSEQ multiplex PCR; TCRdb's version includes in-frame clones alone and lacks a portion of them. This sample has about 140,000 clones; roughly four fifths occur once, and the top ten carry approximately 25%. The treatment was: oral pan-JAK inhibitor, 5-10 mg twice daily. The source was CD8+ T cells sorted from blood, collected at week 4, from a patient treated with tofacitinib. The receptors stem from a human donor with alopecia areata.

The V call is TRBV11-3, the J call TRBJ1-1; D gene ambiguous. CDR3 length: 13 residues. The V and J ends lost 3 bases and 6 bases respectively, with 11 bases between them. Germline V lookup: CDR1 SGHNT, CDR2 YENEEA. In DNA, the CDR3 is TGTGCCAGCAGCTTGAGGGAAAAAGCTGAAGCTTTCTTT. The encoded protein is CASSLREKAEAFF.

The chain has TRBV9 and TRBJ2-1; 8 bases fit TRBD1. Trimming cost V 4 bases and J 5 bases; bases outside gene matches: 14. The germline V gene has CDR1 SGDLS and CDR2 YYNGEE. This CDR3 contains 17 residues. The CDR3 loop reads CASSPTSWTGRNNEQFF. CDR3 sequence (DNA): TGTGCCAGCAGCCCAACGTCCTGGACAGGGAGAAACAATGAGCAGTTCTTC.

Comments on this clone: Different DNA sequences within this sample yield the same CDR3. This chain uses TRBV13 with TRBJ2-7; D might be TRBD1 (6 bases). The CDR3 sequence is 13 residues long. The V gene's germline CDR1 is PRHDT and CDR2 FYEKMQ (reference sequence). Trimming shortened V by 4 bases and J by 0 bases, and 7 bases separated the two germline ends. CDR3 residues: CASSSGHSYEQYF. In nucleotides, the CDR3 is TGTGCCAGCAGCTCGGGACACTCCTACGAGCAGTACTTC.